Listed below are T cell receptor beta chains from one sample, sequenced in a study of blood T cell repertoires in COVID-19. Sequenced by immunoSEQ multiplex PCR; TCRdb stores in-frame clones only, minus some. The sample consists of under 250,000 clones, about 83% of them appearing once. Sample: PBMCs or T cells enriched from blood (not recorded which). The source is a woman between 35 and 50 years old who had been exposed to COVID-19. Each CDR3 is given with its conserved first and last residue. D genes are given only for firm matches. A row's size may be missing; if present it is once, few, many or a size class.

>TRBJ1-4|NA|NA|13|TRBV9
TGTGCCAGCAGCGTAGACAGTTTGGGAAAACTGTTTTTT
CASSVDSLGKLFF
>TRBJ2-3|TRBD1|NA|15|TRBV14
TGTGCCAGCAGCCTAAGGACAGGGGCTGCTCTGCGGCAGTATTTT
CASSLRTGAALRQYF
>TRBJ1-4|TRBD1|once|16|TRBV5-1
TGCGCCAGCAGCATAGGACAGGGCGCAACTAATGAAAAACTGTTTTTT
CASSIGQGATNEKLFF
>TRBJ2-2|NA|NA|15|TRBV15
TGTGCCACCAGCAGAGCTCAAACGGGGACCGGGGAGCTGTTTTTT
CATSRAQTGTGELFF
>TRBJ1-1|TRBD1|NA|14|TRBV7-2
TGTGCCAGCAGCCAGGGACAGGGAGTCACTGAAGCTTTCTTT
CASSQGQGVTEAFF
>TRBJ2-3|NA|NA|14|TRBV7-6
TGTGCCAGCAGCTCACAGGGAAACACAGATACGCAGTATTTT
CASSSQGNTDTQYF
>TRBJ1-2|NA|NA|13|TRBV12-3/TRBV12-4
TGTGCCAGCAGTCCCACGAGTAACTATGGCTACACCTTC
CASSPTSNYGYTF
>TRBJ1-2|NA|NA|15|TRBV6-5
TGTGCCAGCAGTCCCTTCGGGGACACCCGCTATGGCTACACCTTC
CASSPFGDTRYGYTF
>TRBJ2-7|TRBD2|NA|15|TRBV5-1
TGCGCCAGCAGATACCTAGCGGGCCCTTACTACGAGCAGTACTTC
CASRYLAGPYYEQYF
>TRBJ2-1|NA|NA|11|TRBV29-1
TGCAGCGCCCTGACAGGCCGGAGTTCGTTCTTC
CSALTGRSSFF
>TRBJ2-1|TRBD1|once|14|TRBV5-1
TGCGCCAGCAGCCAGGGACAGGGCCGCCATGAGCAGTTCTTC
CASSQGQGRHEQFF
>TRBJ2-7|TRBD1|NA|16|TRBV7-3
TGTGCCAGCAGCCCCGGGTCGGGGACAGGACGCTACGAGCAGTACTTC
CASSPGSGTGRYEQYF
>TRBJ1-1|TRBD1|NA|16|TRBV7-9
TGTGCCAGCAGCCCCCGGACAGGGAGAGATGGCTCTGAAGCTTTCTTT
CASSPRTGRDGSEAFF
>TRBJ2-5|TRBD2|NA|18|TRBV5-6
TGTGCCAGCAGCCTGCTCCCGGGGACTAGCGGGGGACAAGAGACCCAGTACTTC
CASSLLPGTSGGQETQYF
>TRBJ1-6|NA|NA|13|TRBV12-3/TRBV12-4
TGTGCCAGCAGTTTGACCGGGGGGACACCCCTCCACTTT
CASSLTGGTPLHF
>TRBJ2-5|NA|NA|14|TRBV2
TGTGCCAGCAGTGGGCGGATTTCTACAGAGACCCAGTACTTC
CASSGRISTETQYF
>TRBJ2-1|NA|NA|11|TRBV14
TGTGCCAGCAGCCTCCACAGAGAGCAGTTCTTC
CASSLHREQFF
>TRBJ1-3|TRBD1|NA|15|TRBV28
TGTGCCAGCAGCTCAACAGGGGTCTCTGGAAACACCATATATTTT
CASSSTGVSGNTIYF
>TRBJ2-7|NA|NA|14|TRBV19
TGTGCCAGTAGTATAGGGACAGCCTCCTACGAGCAGTACTTC
CASSIGTASYEQYF
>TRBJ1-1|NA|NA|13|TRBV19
TGTGCCAGTAGTATAAGAAAACAGGTGGCCGCTTTCTTT
CASSIRKQVAAFF
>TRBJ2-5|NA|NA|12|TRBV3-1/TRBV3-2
TGTGCCAGCAGCCAACTTCAGGAGACCCAGTACTTC
CASSQLQETQYF
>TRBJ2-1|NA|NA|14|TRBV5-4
TGTGCCAGCAGCTTGGACGCAGCCTACAATGAGCAGTTCTTC
CASSLDAAYNEQFF
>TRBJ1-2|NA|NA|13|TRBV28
TGTGCCAGCAGTCCGCGCCTAGATTGGGGCTACACCTTC
CASSPRLDWGYTF
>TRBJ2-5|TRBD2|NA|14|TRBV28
TGTGCCAGCAGAGGCGGGGGGCGGATTGAGACCCAGTACTTC
CASRGGGRIETQYF
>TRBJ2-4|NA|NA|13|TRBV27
TGTGCCAGCGGGATCTGGGGGGAAAACATTCAGTACTTC
CASGIWGENIQYF
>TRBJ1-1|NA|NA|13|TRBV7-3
TGTGCCAGCCTTTGGGCTACGAACACTGAAGCTTTCTTT
CASLWATNTEAFF
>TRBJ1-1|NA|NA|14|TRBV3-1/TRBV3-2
TGTGCCAGCACCCGGGGAAGTGGGAACACTGAAGCTTTCTTT
CASTRGSGNTEAFF
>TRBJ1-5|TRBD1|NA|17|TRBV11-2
TGTGCCAGCAGCCGGGGGACAGGGGGCTTAGGCAATCAGCCCCAGCATTTT
CASSRGTGGLGNQPQHF
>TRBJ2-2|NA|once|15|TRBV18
TGTGCCAGCTCACCATCGCAGGGGTACACCGGGGAGCTGTTTTTT
CASSPSQGYTGELFF
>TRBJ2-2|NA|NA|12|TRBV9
TGTGCCAGCAGCGTGGCCACCGGGGAGCTGTTTTTT
CASSVATGELFF
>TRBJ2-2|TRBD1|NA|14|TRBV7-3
TGTGCCAGCAGCGACCAGGGGGCCACCGGGGAGCTGTTTTTT
CASSDQGATGELFF
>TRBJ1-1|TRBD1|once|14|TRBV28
TGTGCCAGCAGCGGCGGGACAGGGGCCACTGAAGCTTTCTTT
CASSGGTGATEAFF
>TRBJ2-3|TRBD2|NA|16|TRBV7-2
TGTGCCAGCAGCCTACGGGGCGGGGGGGCTGTAGATACGCAGTATTTT
CASSLRGGGAVDTQYF
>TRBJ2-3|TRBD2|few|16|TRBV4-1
TGCGCCAGCAGCCAAGAAACGGGGGGGCCTGGAGATACGCAGTATTTT
CASSQETGGPGDTQYF
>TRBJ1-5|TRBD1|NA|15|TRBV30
TGTGCCTGGAGTGTTGGGACAGGGGGCGATCAGCCCCAGCATTTT
CAWSVGTGGDQPQHF
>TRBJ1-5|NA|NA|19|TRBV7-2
TGTGCCAGCAGCTTAGGGGCTCTGATGGGCAGGGGCGGCAATCAGCCCCAGCATTTT
CASSLGALMGRGGNQPQHF
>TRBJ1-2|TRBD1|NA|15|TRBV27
TGTGCCAGCAGTTTATCGCGGCAGGGGGCTGAGGGCTACACCTTC
CASSLSRQGAEGYTF
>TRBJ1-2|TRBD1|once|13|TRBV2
TGTGCCAGCAGCTACAGGGGCGCGAATGGCTACACCTTC
CASSYRGANGYTF
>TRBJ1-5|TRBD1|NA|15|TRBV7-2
TGTGCCAGCAGCCAAACGGGACAGGGAGGTCAGCCCCAGCATTTT
CASSQTGQGGQPQHF
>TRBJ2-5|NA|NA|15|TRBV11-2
TGTGCCAGCAGCCCCCGCGTTAGACTTCTGGAGACCCAGTACTTC
CASSPRVRLLETQYF
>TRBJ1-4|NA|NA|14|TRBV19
TGTGCCAGTAGCCCGGTGGAGGGACGAGAAAAACTGTTTTTT
CASSPVEGREKLFF
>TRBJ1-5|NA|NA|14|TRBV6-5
TGTGCCAGCAGGAAACAGGGTGTCAATCAGCCCCAGCATTTT
CASRKQGVNQPQHF
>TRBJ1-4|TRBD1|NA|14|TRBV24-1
TGTGCCACCAGTGGAGGGGGCGAGAGTGAAAAACTGTTTTTT
CATSGGGESEKLFF
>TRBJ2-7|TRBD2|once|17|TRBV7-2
TGTGCCAGCAGCTTAGCGGTGTCTAGCGGGGGGGAATACGAGCAGTACTTC
CASSLAVSSGGEYEQYF
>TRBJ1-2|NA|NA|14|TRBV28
TGTGCCAGCAGGTTAGGGGGGGCGAGCTATGGCTACACCTTC
CASRLGGASYGYTF
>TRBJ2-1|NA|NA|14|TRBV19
TGTGCCAGTAGTATTAATGGGGGGGCCGATGAGCAGTTCTTC
CASSINGGADEQFF
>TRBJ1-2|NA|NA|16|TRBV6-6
TGTGCCAGCAGTCCTGGGCTCCTATCCGCTAACTATGGCTACACCTTC
CASSPGLLSANYGYTF
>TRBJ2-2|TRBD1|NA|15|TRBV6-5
TGTGCCAGCAGTCCTGGGACAGGGGACACCGGGGAGCTGTTTTTT
CASSPGTGDTGELFF
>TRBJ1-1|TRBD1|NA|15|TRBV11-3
TGTGCCAGCAGCCCAGCCGGGCAGGGGGGTACTGAAGCTTTCTTT
CASSPAGQGGTEAFF
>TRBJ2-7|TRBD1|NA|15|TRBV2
TGTGCCAGCAGTGAATTGACAGGGGGCTCCTACGAGCAGTACTTC
CASSELTGGSYEQYF
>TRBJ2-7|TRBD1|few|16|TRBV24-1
TGTGCCACCAGTGATTCCGGGACAGTGGGTATGGTCGAGCAGTACTTC
CATSDSGTVGMVEQYF
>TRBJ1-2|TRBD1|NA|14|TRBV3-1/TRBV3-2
TGTGCCAGCAGCCTCTCCGGACAGGGGGAGGGCTACACCTTC
CASSLSGQGEGYTF